Presented here are 30 T cell receptor beta chains from one specimen sequenced in a study of blood T cell repertoires in COVID-19. Generated by immunoSEQ multiplex PCR, the TCRdb table keeps only in-frame clones and is missing some. The sample records 200,000 to 250,000 clones, 75% to 85% being singletons. The sample was peripheral blood. These receptors originate from a human donor in a cohort sampled during active COVID-19.

Ten or more counts support this clone. The genes are TRBV28 and TRBJ2-5; 10 nucleotides align to TRBD2. Trimming removed 4 bases from V and 5 bases from J; junction bases left unmatched: 1. CDR1 MDHEN and CDR2 SYDVKM come from the germline V gene. This CDR3 has 13 amino acids. The CDR3 loop is CASSSSGSETQYF. The CDR3, as DNA: TGTGCCAGCAGTTCTAGCGGGAGCGAGACCCAGTACTTC. Together with reference TRBV28 and TRBJ2-5, the CDR3 gives the full variable domain: DVKVTQSSRYLVKRTGEKVFLECVQDMDHENMFWYRQDPGLGLRLIYFSYDVKMKEKGDIPEGYSVSREKKERFSLILESASTNQTSMYLCASSSSGSETQYFGPGTRLLVL.

V is TRBV5-1 and J is TRBJ1-6; D is unresolved. Germline lookup yields CDR1 SGHRS and CDR2 YFSETQ. The CDR3 totals 14 residues. Trimming took 0 bases from V and 6 from J, leaving 7 bases between them. The CDR3 loop reads CASSLAYGNSPLHF. CDR3 in DNA: TGCGCCAGCAGCTTGGCCTACGGTAATTCACCCCTCCACTTT.

This clone was seen only once. This sequence joins TRBV7-9 and TRBJ1-6; D uncertain. Looked up from germline, CDR1 is SEHNR and CDR2 is FQNEAQ (reference sequence). V lost 5 bases and J lost 9, with 14 bases in between. CDR3 length: 14 amino acids. CDR3 in amino acids: CASSPTGFGSPLHF. The CDR3, as DNA: TGTGCCAGCAGCCCGACGGGGTTCGGTTCACCCCTCCACTTT.

The V gene is TRBV5-1, the J gene TRBJ1-2; 9 bases are shared with TRBD1. V trimming: 4 bases; J trimming: 6 bases; junction bases outside the gene matches: 10. This CDR3 has 15 residues. Germline CDR1 and CDR2: SGHRS and YFSETQ. CDR3 DNA: TGCGCCAGCAGCGTACAACAGGGGGCGCAGGATGGCTACACCTTC. The encoded protein is CASSVQQGAQDGYTF.

The CDR3 DNA is TGTGCCAGCAGCAGTCCAGGGCAGGGGAATGGCTACACCTTC. Protein: CASSSPGQGNGYTF. The chain couples TRBV7-9 to TRBJ1-2, with D possibly being TRBD1 (6 bases). CDR3 length: 14 amino acids. V gave up 5 bases and J gave up 6 bases, with 16 bases separating them. Per germline, CDR1 SEHNR and CDR2 FQNEAQ (reference sequence).

This chain joins TRBV6-1 and TRBJ1-4; D remains ambiguous. Per germline, CDR1 MNHNS and CDR2 SASEGT. The CDR3 has 15 residues. Trimming shortened V by 2 bases and J by 3 bases, and 10 bases separated the two germline ends. CDR3 sequence: CASSEMRAANEKLFF. CDR3 coding DNA: TGTGCCAGCAGTGAAATGAGGGCAGCTAATGAAAAACTGTTTTTT.

V is TRBV28 and J is TRBJ1-1, with 8 bases aligning to TRBD1. The CDR3 covers 14 residues. Looked up from germline, CDR1 is MDHEN and CDR2 is SYDVKM. The ends lost 4 bases at V and 0 bases at J; junction bases unmatched: 1. The CDR3: CASSSDRVNTEAFF. CDR3 in DNA: TGTGCCAGCAGTTCGGACAGGGTGAACACTGAAGCTTTCTTT.

The chain couples TRBV4-1 to TRBJ2-1, with 9 bases matching TRBD2. This CDR3 spans 17 amino acids. The V gene end was trimmed by 4 bases and the J gene end by 3 bases; junction bases not matched to a gene: 10. Per the germline V gene, CDR1 is MGHRA and CDR2 is YSYEKL. CDR3 DNA: TGCGCCAGCAGCCGGAGACGACTAGCGGATGGCTACAATGAGCAGTTCTTC. It specifies CASSRRRLADGYNEQFF.

CDR3 DNA: TGTGCCAGCAGCGGCACTAGCGTCCAAGAGACCCAGTACTTC. Residues: CASSGTSVQETQYF. V and J are TRBV5-4 and TRBJ2-5, with 7 bases that match TRBD2. The CDR3 loop spans 14 amino acids. V dropped 4 bases and J dropped 1; count of bases not matched to a gene: 4. Germline values: CDR1 SGHNT, CDR2 YYREEE (reference sequence).

V and J are TRBV21-1 and TRBJ2-3; TRBD2 was called by the table and not checked on the DNA. TRBV21-1 is flagged as a pseudogene. This CDR3 is 14 amino acids long. CDR3 protein: CATRGGLYTDTQYF. The CDR3 region has the DNA TGTGCCACCCGGGGGGGCCTATACACAGATACGCAGTATTTT.

The chain uses TRBV5-4 and TRBJ2-1; TRBD2 aligns across 8 bases. The ends lost 1 base at V and 3 bases at J; junction bases unmatched: 9. This CDR3 contains 17 residues. Per the germline V gene, CDR1 is SGHNT and CDR2 is YYREEE (reference sequence). The CDR3 DNA reads as TGTGCCAGCAGCTTGAGTGACCGGGGGGGATTCTACAATGAGCAGTTCTTC. The encoded protein is CASSLSDRGGFYNEQFF.

The CDR3 DNA reads TGTGCCAGTAGGACTAGCGGGAGGTCCAATGAGCAGTTCTTC. Its translation is CASRTSGRSNEQFF. The chain joins TRBV19 to TRBJ2-1; 13 bases line up with TRBD2. CDR1 is LNHDA, CDR2 SQIVND, per germline (reference sequence). Unmatched junction bases numbered 2, after V lost 6 bases and J lost 6 bases. The CDR3 runs to 14 residues.

The chain recombines TRBV20-1 with TRBJ2-7; no clear D gene. Germline V gene lookup returns CDR1 DFQATT and CDR2 SNEGSKA (reference sequence). The length of the CDR3 is 13 residues. Between the trimmed V and J ends, which lost 3 bases and 3 bases, there was a span of 12 bases. The CDR3 DNA sequence: TGCAGTGCTAGTCCCGGGTTCCTCTACGAGCAGTACTTC. Protein product: CSASPGFLYEQYF.

The rearrangement uses TRBV5-4 and TRBJ2-7; D may be TRBD1 (6 bases). V lost 4 bases to trimming and J lost 6 bases, with 17 bases between them. CDR3 length equals 14 residues. Germline CDR1 and CDR2: SGHNT and YYREEE (reference sequence). The CDR3 sequence is CASSPGQSPAEQYF. CDR3 DNA sequence: TGTGCCAGCAGCCCGGGACAATCCCCAGCCGAGCAGTACTTC. The full variable domain, completed using reference TRBV5-4 and TRBJ2-7, is ETGVTQSPTHLIKTRGQQVTLRCSSQSGHNTVSWYQQALGQGPQFIFQYYREEENGRGNFPPRFSGLQFPNYSSELNVNALELDDSALYLCASSPGQSPAEQYFGPGTRLTVT.

This clone occurred a few times. V gene TRBV5-1 combines with J gene TRBJ1-1; 9 bases map to TRBD1. This CDR3 is 15 amino acids long. Germline V gene data show CDR1 as SGHRS and CDR2 as YFSETQ. V lost 4 bases and J lost 1; bases outside the gene matches: 5. CDR3 region: CASSNRGQGNTEAFF. In DNA, the CDR3 is TGCGCCAGCAGCAACCGGGGACAGGGGAACACTGAAGCTTTCTTT.

For this clone: Different DNA sequences within this sample yield the same CDR3. The CDR3 sequence: CASSLDGYEQYF. The CDR3 DNA is TGCGCCAGCAGCTTGGACGGGTACGAGCAGTACTTC. The chain joins TRBV5-1 to TRBJ2-7; no clear D gene. This CDR3 region has 12 residues. CDR1 and CDR2 from the germline V gene are SGHRS and YFSETQ. V lost 0 bases and J lost 4, with 5 bases in between.

CDR3 amino acids: CASSPAGTAINYGYTF. The DNA of the CDR3 is TGTGCCAGCAGCCCCGCTGGGACAGCGATTAACTATGGCTACACCTTC. This rearrangement joins TRBV7-2 to TRBJ1-2; TRBD1 matches at 7 bases. The germline gives CDR1 SGHTA, CDR2 FQGNSA. The CDR3 contains 16 residues. The V and J ends lost 5 bases and 1 base, in that order; junction bases with no gene match: 10.

This clone was found a few times. The chain uses TRBV7-6 and TRBJ2-5; 7 nucleotides agree with TRBD2. V lost 3 bases and J lost 1; bases outside the gene matches: 8. CDR3 size: 16 residues. The germline CDR1 and CDR2 sequences are SGHVS and FNYEAQ. CDR3 loop: CASSFRLADSQETQYF. DNA of the CDR3: TGTGCCAGCAGCTTCCGACTAGCCGACTCCCAAGAGACCCAGTACTTC.

The V gene is TRBV6-6, the J gene TRBJ2-3; 13 positions match TRBD2. The germline V gene has CDR1 MNHNY and CDR2 SVGAGI (reference sequence). V lost 2 bases to trimming and J lost 2 bases; unmatched junction nucleotides: 1. This CDR3 has 16 residues. For the CDR3, the DNA is TGTGCCAGCAGTTACGGGACTAGCGGGGCCACAGATACGCAGTATTTT. It specifies CASSYGTSGATDTQYF.

The chain's CDR3 is CASSARDSQGYTF. DNA of the CDR3: TGTGCCAGCAGCGCGCGGGACAGTCAGGGCTACACCTTC. The chain has TRBV9 and TRBJ1-2, with 7 bases identical to TRBD1. Unmatched junction bases numbered 7, after V lost 3 bases and J lost 8 bases. This CDR3 has 13 residues. Per germline, CDR1 SGDLS and CDR2 YYNGEE.

V is TRBV28 and J is TRBJ2-7, with D perhaps TRBD2 (6 bases). The ends were cut back, 10 bases at V and 0 bases at J, with 16 bases in the middle. The germline gives CDR1 MDHEN, CDR2 SYDVKM. The CDR3 is 14 residues long. For the CDR3, the DNA is TGTGCCACATCCTCCGCGGGATCCTCCTACGAGCAGTACTTC. This translates into CATSSAGSSYEQYF.

This chain uses TRBV28 with TRBJ1-4; weak D call: TRBD1 (5 bases). The CDR3 contains 16 residues. Germline assignment: CDR1 MDHEN and CDR2 SYDVKM. V was pared by 6 bases and J by 3 bases, with 17 bases between. The CDR3 DNA sequence: TGTGCCAGCAGACTACCTACGACAGTTGCTAATGAAAAACTGTTTTTT. This translates into CASRLPTTVANEKLFF.

This chain joins TRBV5-1 and TRBJ2-7, with 10 positions matching TRBD1. The length of the CDR3 is 14 residues. Trimming cost V 4 bases and J 4 bases; bases outside gene matches: 5. Germline-derived CDR1 and CDR2 are SGHRS and YFSETQ. In nucleotides, the CDR3 is TGCGCCAGCAGCGTGGACAGGGGGAAATACGAGCAGTACTTC. Its translation: CASSVDRGKYEQYF.

The rearrangement links TRBV3-1 (or the pseudogene TRBV3-2) to TRBJ2-7, with TRBD1 matching 7 bases. Unmatched junction bases numbered 1, after V lost 6 bases and J lost 5 bases. The length of the CDR3 is 11 residues. Germline V gives CDR1 LGHDT, CDR2 YNNKEL (reference sequence). Here the CDR3 reads CASRDRDEQYF. The DNA of the CDR3 is TGTGCCAGCAGAGACAGGGACGAGCAGTACTTC.

The chain combines TRBV24-1 with TRBJ2-1; TRBD2 aligns across 10 bases. Germline loops: CDR1 KGHDR, CDR2 SFDVKD. CDR3 length equals 15 residues. The V gene end was trimmed by 5 bases and the J gene end by 12 bases; junction bases not matched to a gene: 12. The DNA for the CDR3 is TGTGCCACCAGTGTCGGGACTAGCGCGGCTGGGGGGCAGTTCTTC. Protein: CATSVGTSAAGGQFF.

The chain is built from TRBV5-1 and TRBJ1-3; D ambiguous. The V and J ends lost 0 bases and 6 bases respectively, with 7 bases between them. Germline assignment: CDR1 SGHRS and CDR2 YFSETQ. The CDR3 has 13 amino acids. The CDR3, as DNA: TGCGCCAGCAGCTTGGGGAGGGAAAACACCATATATTTT. This gives the protein CASSLGRENTIYF.

This clone was detected once. The rearrangement uses TRBV5-1 and TRBJ2-2, with 10 bases aligning to TRBD2. V lost 0 bases, J lost 7 bases, and 6 bases stayed unmatched. The CDR3 loop spans 16 amino acids. Germline assignment: CDR1 SGHRS and CDR2 YFSETQ. The CDR3: CASSLEGTSVGGELFF. CDR3 DNA sequence: TGCGCCAGCAGCTTGGAGGGGACTAGCGTTGGCGGGGAGCTGTTTTTT.

The chain links TRBV11-2 to TRBJ2-1; 8 nucleotides line up with TRBD2. This CDR3 comprises 15 residues. V trimming: 5 bases; J trimming: 0 bases; junction bases outside the gene matches: 3. The germline gives CDR1 SGHAT, CDR2 FQNNGV. Here the CDR3 reads CASSGSGGSYNEQFF. The CDR3 DNA sequence: TGTGCCAGCAGCGGGAGCGGGGGCTCCTACAATGAGCAGTTCTTC.

This chain connects TRBV11-2 to TRBJ1-1; no clear D gene. The CDR3 sequence is 13 residues long. CDR1 is SGHAT, CDR2 FQNNGV, per germline. Trimming shortened V by 2 bases and J by 2 bases, and 6 bases separated the two germline ends. The CDR3 coding sequence is TGTGCCAGCAGCTTAATGACAAACACTGAAGCTTTCTTT. This gives the protein CASSLMTNTEAFF.

V is TRBV18 and J is TRBJ1-2; D uncertain. V dropped 0 bases and J dropped 3 bases, with 8 bases sitting between them. CDR3 size: 14 residues. Germline values: CDR1 KGHSH, CDR2 LQKENI. This CDR3 reads CASSPPEAYYGYTF. The CDR3 DNA reads as TGTGCCAGCTCACCACCCGAGGCCTACTATGGCTACACCTTC.